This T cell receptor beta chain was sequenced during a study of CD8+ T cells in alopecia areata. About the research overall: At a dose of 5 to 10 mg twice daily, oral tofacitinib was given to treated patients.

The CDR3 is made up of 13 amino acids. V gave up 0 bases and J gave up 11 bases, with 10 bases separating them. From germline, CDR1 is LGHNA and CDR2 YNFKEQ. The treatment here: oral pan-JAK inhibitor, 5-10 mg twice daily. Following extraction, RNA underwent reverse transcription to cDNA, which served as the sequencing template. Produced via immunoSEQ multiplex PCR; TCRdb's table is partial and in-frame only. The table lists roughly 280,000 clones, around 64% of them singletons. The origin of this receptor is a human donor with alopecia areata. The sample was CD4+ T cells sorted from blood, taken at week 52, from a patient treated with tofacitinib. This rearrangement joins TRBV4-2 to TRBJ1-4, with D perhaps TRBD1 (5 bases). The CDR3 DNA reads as TGTGCCAGCAGCCAAGAAGGGACCGAGAAACTGTTTTTT. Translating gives CASSQEGTEKLFF.